This T cell receptor beta chain was identified in a study of blood T cell repertoires in COVID-19. Study summary: From T cells, B-cell-depleted T cells, or PBMCs came the material, which was cDNA or gDNA.

Self-reported history from a screening survey and questionnaire set each donor's cohort. Two negative PCRs, clearance, or symptom resolution characterized the recovered Cohort 3 donors. Source study methods: Estimated nucleated cell counts came from reference gene primer amplification. Profiling relied on immunoSEQ multiplex PCR, and the TCRdb table lists in-frame clones only, not all of them. V and J calls and clone size are copied from that table; D and trimming were computed from the DNA. Here the sample spans more than 300,000 clones, about 85% being singletons. J was trimmed by 4 bases and V by 3 bases; bases with no gene match: 5. This CDR3 spans 14 amino acids. The germline gives CDR1 GTSNPN, CDR2 SVGIG (reference sequence).

Specimen: PBMCs or T cells enriched from blood (not recorded which). The chain employs TRBV30 and TRBJ1-1; 10 nucleotides match TRBD1. This clonotype was obtained from a woman aged 30 to 39 who had recovered from COVID-19. The CDR3 nucleotides are TGTGCCTGGAGGAGGGACAGGGGACGCACTGAAGCTTTCTTT. It encodes CAWRRDRGRTEAFF.